The entry below gives a single T cell receptor beta chain sequence along with its context. The ends lost 3 bases at V and 4 bases at J; junction bases unmatched: 8. CDR1 and CDR2 (germline): LNHDA, SQIVND (reference sequence). The CDR3 extends over 15 amino acids. This sample is drawn from a study of blood T cell repertoires in COVID-19. As for the study in general: PBMCs, B-cell-depleted T cells, or T cells provided the cDNA or gDNA that made up the material.

TCRdb's table, derived via immunoSEQ multiplex PCR, lists solely in-frame clones and lacks some. The sample has a few hundred thousand clones; 84% are singletons. The sequenced sample consisted of peripheral blood. This sequence joins TRBV19 and TRBJ1-1; 7 nucleotides agree with TRBD1. The source is a man aged 40-49 years who had recovered from COVID-19. The CDR3 region has the DNA TGTGCCAGTAGTATCACGACAGGGTGGGGCACTGAAGCTTTCTTT. It yields the protein CASSITTGWGTEAFF.